The clone carrying this T cell receptor beta chain was seen at least ten times. Germline-derived CDR1 and CDR2 are SGHRS and YFSETQ. J gave up 10 bases and V 0 bases, and 11 bases lay outside the gene matches. The CDR3 runs 16 residues. This entry is derived from a study of human T cells and chemical hapten exposure. Study in general: Weekly scalp doses of diphenylcyclopropenone were given to patients during the approximately 23-week study.

The time point is: patch test 1, 2 weeks after DPC sensitization. Documented treatment: therapeutic diphenylcyclopropenone sensitization with weekly scalp DPC. Individual cDNA molecules received unique molecular identifiers in the library. TCRdb recomputed calls from the RACE reads with MiXCR, one row per CDR3 protein. Altogether roughly 380,000 distinct CDR3 sequences are present, approximately 5% being singletons, with the ten largest covering 2% to 2.5%. The source was whole blood, collected in connection with sensitization to the hapten diphenylcyclopropenone (DPC). The sequence was obtained from a woman aged 45-60 years with alopecia areata. Some clones in this sample may be carry-over from other donors' samples. The chain couples TRBV5-1 to TRBJ2-1, with 9 bases matching TRBD1. The CDR3 sequence: CASSLEGQGPPEEQFF. CDR3 sequence (DNA): TGCGCCAGCAGCTTGGAGGGACAGGGCCCCCCTGAGGAGCAGTTCTTC.